This is a list of T cell receptor beta chains from one sample in a study of T cell responses to AZD1222 COVID-19 vaccine. Clones were sequenced by immunoSEQ multiplex PCR, and TCRdb holds only the in-frame ones, with some missing. The sample includes 95,000 to 100,000 clones, less than 85% of them seen just once. Specimen: peripheral blood, collected 28 days after the second AZD1222 dose. Every receptor here comes from an adult who received the AZD1222 COVID-19 vaccine. Each CDR3 is given with its conserved first and last residue. The order of the fields is J gene, V gene, clone size, D gene, CDR3 DNA, CDR3 protein. A D gene is named only where the DNA matches it firmly. A row's size may be missing; if present it is once, few, many or a size class.

TRBJ2-3,TRBV28,once,-,TGTGCCAGCAGTTCTACAGGGTCACCCCCGGATACGCAGTATTTT,CASSSTGSPPDTQYF
TRBJ1-3,TRBV4-1,-,-,TGCGCCAGCAGCCAAGATAGGGCCTCTGGAAACACCATATATTTT,CASSQDRASGNTIYF
TRBJ1-1,TRBV5-6,-,-,TGTGCCAGCAGCTTGGGGGCGGGCACTGAAGCTTTCTTT,CASSLGAGTEAFF
TRBJ2-5,TRBV5-1,-,TRBD1,TGCGCCAGCAGCTTGGTGTCAGGGGGTCGCACTCAAGAGACCCAGTACTTC,CASSLVSGGRTQETQYF
TRBJ2-4,TRBV7-2,-,-,TGTGCCAGCAGATCTACAGGGAGGGACATTCAGTACTTC,CASRSTGRDIQYF
TRBJ1-1,TRBV6-2/TRBV6-3,few,-,TGTGCCAGCAGTCGAAGCCCCACAGGTCGGACTGAAGCTTTCTTT,CASSRSPTGRTEAFF
TRBJ2-1,TRBV28,-,TRBD2,TGTGCCAGCAGTTTACCGGGACTAGCGTACCTCAATGAGCAGTTCTTC,CASSLPGLAYLNEQFF
TRBJ2-1,TRBV6-2/TRBV6-3,-,-,TGTGCCAGCAGTTACCCAGGTTCCCGCCCTAGGCCCTCGAACAATGAGCAGTTCTTC,CASSYPGSRPRPSNNEQFF
TRBJ2-7,TRBV6-1,-,TRBD2,TGTGCCAGCAGTGAATCTAGCGGGAGCTCCTACGAGCAGTACTTC,CASSESSGSSYEQYF
TRBJ1-6,TRBV9,-,-,TGTGCCAGCAGCTCAAGGAGGGGGGGGGACTCACCCCTCCACTTT,CASSSRRGGDSPLHF
TRBJ1-2,TRBV6-2/TRBV6-3,few,TRBD1,TGTGCCAGCAGTTCTTCTGGACAGGGGTATGGCTACACCTTC,CASSSSGQGYGYTF
TRBJ1-2,TRBV20-1,-,-,TGCAGTGCTAGTCTGGGCCGAGGAATGTGGATGTCAGGGAACTATGGCTACACCTTC,CSASLGRGMWMSGNYGYTF
TRBJ1-4,TRBV11-2,-,TRBD1,TGTGCCAGCAGCTCCTGGGACAGCGGATATATGACTAATGAAAAACTGTTTTTT,CASSSWDSGYMTNEKLFF
TRBJ2-7,TRBV4-1,-,-,TGCGCCAGCAGCCAAGGGCCAGCCTTTCCCTACGAGCAGTACTTC,CASSQGPAFPYEQYF
TRBJ1-2,TRBV7-2,few,-,TGTGCCAGCAGCTTATCAGGGTCCTATGGCTACACCTTC,CASSLSGSYGYTF
TRBJ1-4,TRBV28,-,-,TGTGCCAGCAGAAGTGGGGGAACTAATGAAAAACTGTTTTTT,CASRSGGTNEKLFF
TRBJ1-5,TRBV10-3,-,-,TGTGCCATCAGTGAGTCCCGGACTGAGCAGCCCCAGCATTTT,CAISESRTEQPQHF
TRBJ2-1,TRBV27,-,-,TGTGCCAGCAGCCGGGGCCAGGGGTCCTACAATGAGCAGTTCTTC,CASSRGQGSYNEQFF
TRBJ1-6,TRBV7-2,-,-,TGTGCCAGCAGCTTACCGTCCCGGACCCCCTCCTATAATTCACCCCTCCACTTT,CASSLPSRTPSYNSPLHF
TRBJ2-2,TRBV19,-,TRBD2,TGTGCCAGTAGTGCGGGACTAGCGGGAGTTAAGTCCGGGGAGCTGTTTTTT,CASSAGLAGVKSGELFF
TRBJ1-6,TRBV6-5,-,-,TGTGCCAGCATGCGACAGTCTAGGTCACCCCTCCACTTT,CASMRQSRSPLHF
TRBJ2-3,TRBV6-4,few,TRBD2,TGTGCCAGCAGTGATAGCGGGGGGAGCACAGATACGCAGTATTTT,CASSDSGGSTDTQYF
TRBJ1-2,TRBV12-3/TRBV12-4,-,-,TGTGCCAGCAGTTTTCGACCGGACTATGGCTACACCTTC,CASSFRPDYGYTF
TRBJ2-7,TRBV27,-,TRBD1,TGTGCCAGCAGGCTACAGACAGGGAACGAGCAGTACTTC,CASRLQTGNEQYF
TRBJ2-1,TRBV10-1,-,TRBD2,TGCGCCAGCAGTGAATTAGCGGGGGGTCGCAATGAGCAGTTCTTC,CASSELAGGRNEQFF
TRBJ2-7,TRBV5-1,-,-,TGCGCCAGCAGCCCCTCAGGTGGGGGTTACGAGCAGTACTTC,CASSPSGGGYEQYF
TRBJ1-3,TRBV7-2,-,-,TGTGCCAGCAGCTTGGTCGACAGCTCTGGAAACACCATATATTTT,CASSLVDSSGNTIYF
TRBJ2-5,TRBV7-7,-,-,TGTGCCAGCAGCTTAGCTCAGGGTAGAGAGACCCAGTACTTC,CASSLAQGRETQYF
TRBJ2-7,TRBV18,-,TRBD1,TGTGCCAGCTCACCAAACTCCGGGACAGGCGTCGGGTACGAGCAGTACTTC,CASSPNSGTGVGYEQYF
TRBJ1-6,TRBV19,-,-,TGTGCCAGTAGTCTTCGACAGGCAAATAATTCACCCCTCCACTTT,CASSLRQANNSPLHF
TRBJ2-5,TRBV29-1,-,-,TGCAGCGGCGGCAGCGAGACCCAGTACTTC,CSGGSETQYF
TRBJ2-5,TRBV19,once,TRBD2,TGTGCCAGTAGTCCTGGGGCGCGGGGGATGGGAAAAGAGACCCAGTACTTC,CASSPGARGMGKETQYF
TRBJ1-1,TRBV14,-,TRBD1,TGTGCCAGCAGCCCTGGGACAGGCTTCATGAACACTGAAGCTTTCTTT,CASSPGTGFMNTEAFF
TRBJ1-1,TRBV5-1,-,TRBD1,TGCGCCAGCAGCGTCCGGGACAGGGTTCGCCTCACTGAAGCTTTCTTT,CASSVRDRVRLTEAFF
TRBJ1-1,TRBV5-1,-,-,TGCGCCAGCAGCCGCGACAGATCGAACACTGAAGCTTTCTTT,CASSRDRSNTEAFF
TRBJ1-2,TRBV7-6,-,-,TGTGCCAGCAGCTTAAGGGCGGGGGTCACAGGGTTTAGCGGCTACACCTTC,CASSLRAGVTGFSGYTF
TRBJ1-1,TRBV19,-,-,TGTGCCAGTAGTATCCGGTTGGGGAGCATGAACACTGAAGCTTTCTTT,CASSIRLGSMNTEAFF
TRBJ2-2,TRBV6-5,-,-,TGTGCCAGCAAAAGAACAGGGTCCGGGGAGCTGTTTTTT,CASKRTGSGELFF
TRBJ1-2,TRBV18,-,-,TGTGCCAGCTCACCGAGCCTTGCGGGGGATGGCTACACCTTC,CASSPSLAGDGYTF
TRBJ2-1,TRBV5-1,-,TRBD2,TGCGCCAGCAGCTTGAGCGGGAGCCTGTACAATGAGCAGTTCTTC,CASSLSGSLYNEQFF